The 26 T cell receptor beta chains listed next were all sequenced from one sample in a study of shared clonotypes between healthy human individuals. Sequencing used immunoSEQ multiplex PCR; TCRdb keeps in-frame clones, though not all of them. Here the sample spans approximately 530,000 clones, 95% to 97% being singletons. The sequencing input was naive CD4+ T cells sorted from blood. Subset meaning: CD45RA+ positively selected. The source is a woman aged 25 to 39 in good health.

The rearrangement uses TRBV27 and TRBJ1-6; 8 nucleotides agree with TRBD1. This CDR3 is 15 amino acids long. Germline CDR1 is MNHEY and CDR2 is SMNVEV (reference sequence). The V segment lost 3 bases and the J segment 8 bases; nucleotides outside the gene matches: 6. Here the CDR3 reads CASSFGQGLDSPLHF. The CDR3 coding sequence is TGTGCCAGCAGTTTCGGACAGGGCTTAGATTCACCCCTCCACTTT.

This clone has only one observation. V gene TRBV6-5 combines with J gene TRBJ1-2; 8 bases are shared with TRBD1. CDR3 length: 15 amino acids. The trim removed 0 bases at V and 3 bases at J, leaving 3 bases unmatched. Per germline, CDR1 MNHEY and CDR2 SVGAGI. The CDR3 DNA follows: TGTGCCAGCAGTTACTCGACAGGGGCCGACTATGGCTACACCTTC. It encodes CASSYSTGADYGYTF.

The chain links TRBV5-4 to TRBJ2-7; 8 bases are shared with TRBD2. J was trimmed by 6 bases and V by 4 bases; bases with no gene match: 9. The CDR3 length is 14 residues. The germline V gene has CDR1 SGHNT and CDR2 YYREEE (reference sequence). The CDR3 DNA reads TGTGCCAGCAGCGCCGGACTAGCTCCTGGCGAGCAGTACTTC. This sequence encodes CASSAGLAPGEQYF.

The chain recombines TRBV19 with TRBJ2-6, with TRBD1 identical over 9 bases. V shed 4 bases, J shed 3 bases, and the junction held 10 bases outside the gene matches. Germline V gene lookup returns CDR1 LNHDA and CDR2 SQIVND (reference sequence). This CDR3 spans 18 amino acids. The CDR3, as DNA: TGTGCCAGTAGTAGGACCGGGACAGGGTCATTTGGGGCCAACGTCCTGACTTTC. Protein sequence: CASSRTGTGSFGANVLTF.

Here the CDR3 reads CASSADRDSNQPQHF. The CDR3 nucleotides read TGTGCCAGCTCAGCCGACAGGGATAGCAATCAGCCCCAGCATTTT. This chain links TRBV18 with TRBJ1-5; 7 nucleotides agree with TRBD1. From germline, CDR1 is KGHSH and CDR2 LQKENI. Unmatched junction bases numbered 4, after V lost 5 bases and J lost 0 bases. The CDR3 spans 15 residues.

The V call is TRBV5-1, the J call TRBJ1-2, with D perhaps matching TRBD1 (6 bases). Germline V gene data show CDR1 as SGHRS and CDR2 as YFSETQ. This CDR3 has 13 amino acids. Trimming removed 4 bases at V and 4 bases at J, with 11 bases between. The DNA of the CDR3 is TGCGCCAGCAGCCCTGACAGGTCCTATGGCTACACCTTC. Its protein is CASSPDRSYGYTF.

The chain has TRBV5-1 and TRBJ2-3; 7 bases map to TRBD2. With 0 bases clipped from V and 3 bases from J, the junction kept 4 bases outside the gene matches. Per the germline V gene, CDR1 is SGHRS and CDR2 is YFSETQ. The CDR3 sequence is 15 residues long. The CDR3 here is CASSLVGGRTDTQYF. The CDR3 DNA reads TGCGCCAGCAGCTTGGTAGGCGGGAGAACAGATACGCAGTATTTT.

J is TRBJ2-2 and V is TRBV5-1; no firm D call. The germline CDR1 and CDR2 sequences are SGHRS and YFSETQ. The V end lost 0 bases, the J end lost 4 bases, and 10 bases lay between the germline ends. The CDR3 runs to 15 residues. CDR3 in amino acids: CASSLGTKGTGELFF. CDR3 coding DNA: TGCGCCAGCAGCTTGGGTACAAAAGGCACCGGGGAGCTGTTTTTT. The full variable domain, rest sourced from reference TRBV5-1 and TRBJ2-2, is KAGVTQTPRYLIKTRGQQVTLSCSPISGHRSVSWYQQTPGQGLQFLFEYFSETQRNKGNFPGRFSGRQFSNSRSEMNVSTLELGDSALYLCASSLGTKGTGELFFGEGSRLTVL.

The V call is TRBV7-8, the J call TRBJ2-2, with 14 bases fitting TRBD2. J lost 3 bases, V lost 6 bases, and 3 bases had no gene match. Germline assignment: CDR1 SGHVS and CDR2 FQNEAQ. CDR3 length: 16 residues. CDR3 protein: CASRPTSGRDTGELFF. In DNA form, the CDR3 reads TGTGCCAGCAGGCCGACTAGCGGGAGGGACACCGGGGAGCTGTTTTTT. The full variable domain, its missing parts supplied by reference TRBV7-8 and TRBJ2-2, is GAGVSQSPRYKVAKRGQDVALRCDPISGHVSLFWYQQALGQGPEFLTYFQNEAQLDKSGLPSDRFFAERPEGSVSTLKIQRTQQEDSAVYLCASRPTSGRDTGELFFGEGSRLTVL.

The chain joins TRBV7-8 to TRBJ1-3; weak D call: TRBD1 (5 bases). The CDR3 is 19 residues long. The germline gives CDR1 SGHVS, CDR2 FQNEAQ. Trimming left V 5 bases short and J 0 bases short, with 23 bases between. The CDR3, as DNA: TGTGCCAGCAGCCCATCAAGGGGCCCCGGGGGAAGCTCTGGAAACACCATATATTTT. This sequence encodes CASSPSRGPGGSSGNTIYF.

The chain has TRBV9 and TRBJ2-3, with 12 bases that match TRBD2. After removal of 6 bases from V and 0 bases from J, the junction contained 8 bases not matched to a gene. The CDR3 contains 17 residues. The germline gives CDR1 SGDLS, CDR2 YYNGEE. The CDR3 protein is CASTRGTSGSSTDTQYF. CDR3 nucleotide sequence: TGTGCCAGCACGAGGGGGACTAGCGGGTCTAGCACAGATACGCAGTATTTT. Together with reference TRBV9 and TRBJ2-3, the CDR3 gives the full variable domain: DSGVTQTPKHLITATGQRVTLRCSPRSGDLSVYWYQQSLDQGLQFLIQYYNGEERAKGNILERFSAQQFPDLHSELNLSSLELGDSALYFCASTRGTSGSSTDTQYFGPGTRLTVL.

The V gene is TRBV9, the J gene TRBJ2-5; 7 positions agree with TRBD2. This CDR3 comprises 17 residues. From germline, CDR1 is SGDLS and CDR2 YYNGEE. The V and J ends lost 0 bases and 5 bases, in that order; junction bases with no gene match: 13. This chain's CDR3 is CASSVAASRGRGETQYF. Here the CDR3 DNA reads TGTGCCAGCAGCGTAGCCGCTTCCCGCGGGAGAGGCGAGACCCAGTACTTC.

The rearrangement links TRBV27 to TRBJ1-1; D unresolved. Looked up from germline, CDR1 is MNHEY and CDR2 is SMNVEV (reference sequence). This CDR3 has 17 amino acids. Deletions cut 7 bases from V and 1 base from J, with 22 bases between. The CDR3 protein is CASIPNSDARSNTEAFF. For the CDR3, the DNA is TGTGCCAGCATTCCGAACAGTGACGCCCGATCGAACACTGAAGCTTTCTTT.

This chain links TRBV10-1 with TRBJ2-2; 9 bases fit TRBD2. Losses at the gene ends were 6 bases for V and 4 bases for J; bases not matched to a gene: 15. The CDR3 has 18 residues. The V gene's germline CDR1 is WNHNN and CDR2 SYGVQD (reference sequence). The CDR3 DNA sequence: TGCGCCAGCAGCCCCGCGGGGTTGCGGGAGGGCCGCACCGGGGAGCTGTTTTTT. Amino acid sequence: CASSPAGLREGRTGELFF.

The V and J genes are TRBV20-1 and TRBJ1-2; D is unclear. CDR3 length: 11 residues. V lost 8 bases to trimming and J lost 3 bases, with 10 bases between them. Germline lookup yields CDR1 DFQATT and CDR2 SNEGSKA (reference sequence). CDR3 DNA sequence: TGCAGTCCTATAGTAGACTATGGCTACACCTTC. It translates to CSPIVDYGYTF.

This clone was observed once. The chain joins TRBV28 to TRBJ1-4; D perhaps matches TRBD1 (5 bases). The germline CDR1 and CDR2 sequences are MDHEN and SYDVKM. Trimming took 9 bases from V and 8 from J, leaving 13 bases between them. The CDR3 is 12 residues long. CDR3 DNA sequence: TGTGCCAGTCAGCAGGGTGCGGAAAAACTGTTTTTT. Translated, it gives CASQQGAEKLFF.

This clone appeared a single time. This rearrangement joins TRBV6-6 to TRBJ2-1; D uncertain. Germline V gene lookup returns CDR1 MNHNY and CDR2 SVGAGI (reference sequence). The V end lost 2 bases, the J end lost 6 bases, and 8 bases lay between the germline ends. This CDR3 comprises 13 residues. The CDR3 DNA sequence: TGTGCCAGCAGTTACCCCGCCACCAATGAGCAGTTCTTC. Translation gives CASSYPATNEQFF.

Concerning this clone: The same CDR3 also results from other DNA sequences found in this sample. The chain carries TRBV2 and TRBJ2-7; D is unclear. Looked up from germline, CDR1 is SNHLY and CDR2 is FYNNEI. The V gene lost 6 bases and the J gene lost 2 bases, with 5 bases spanning the gap. The CDR3 is 11 residues long. The CDR3 DNA reads as TGTGCCAGCAGCGGTACCTACGAGCAGTACTTC. This sequence encodes CASSGTYEQYF.

The gene calls are TRBV4-1 and TRBJ1-2; D might be TRBD1 (6 bases). Germline CDR1 is MGHRA and CDR2 is YSYEKL. There are 16 residues in the CDR3. V was cut by 4 bases and J by 3 bases, with 18 bases left in between. CDR3: CASSPQGPEEDYGYTF. The CDR3 DNA follows: TGCGCCAGCAGCCCCCAGGGGCCGGAGGAGGACTATGGCTACACCTTC.

This sequence joins TRBV18 and TRBJ2-5; either TRBD1 or TRBD2 may supply D (6 bases each). From germline, CDR1 is KGHSH and CDR2 LQKENI. The V and J ends lost 1 base and 4 bases respectively, with 13 bases between them. This CDR3 has 15 residues. CDR3 amino acids: CASSPRVRGGETQYF. CDR3 DNA sequence: TGTGCCAGCTCACCACGGGTCAGGGGAGGAGAGACCCAGTACTTC.

The gene calls are TRBV5-1 and TRBJ2-7, with 7 bases aligning to TRBD2. Germline trimming cut 4 bases from V and 0 bases from J; bases unmatched to any gene: 7. The CDR3 extends over 15 amino acids. Germline CDR1 reads SGHRS; CDR2 reads YFSETQ. The CDR3 DNA follows: TGCGCCAGCAGCCTTAGCGGGTACGTCTCCTACGAGCAGTACTTC. Translation gives CASSLSGYVSYEQYF.

This chain uses TRBV28 with TRBJ1-4, with 8 nucleotides matching TRBD1. CDR3 size: 15 residues. Germline loops: CDR1 MDHEN, CDR2 SYDVKM. Trimming cost V 5 bases and J 3 bases; bases outside gene matches: 5. The CDR3 loop is CASSTQGAANEKLFF. The DNA for the CDR3 is TGTGCCAGCAGTACCCAGGGGGCAGCTAATGAAAAACTGTTTTTT.

The chain carries TRBV5-1 and TRBJ1-3; 7 positions match TRBD1. This CDR3 is 16 amino acids long. Trimming removed 4 bases from V and 2 bases from J; junction bases left unmatched: 9. Germline loops: CDR1 SGHRS, CDR2 YFSETQ. CDR3 coding DNA: TGCGCCAGCAGCCCAGGGGGGGAACGCACTGGAAACACCATATATTTT. Translating gives CASSPGGERTGNTIYF.

The gene calls are TRBV6-5 and TRBJ1-6; D is undetermined. Germline CDR1 and CDR2: MNHEY and SVGAGI. CDR3 length: 13 amino acids. The V end was cut by 6 bases, the J end by 5 bases, with 8 bases between. The CDR3 DNA reads as TGTGCCAGCAGCCGGACGGATAATTCACCCCTCCACTTT. Amino acids: CASSRTDNSPLHF.

The chain uses TRBV19 and TRBJ2-7, with 9 bases fitting TRBD1. The ends lost 10 bases at V and 7 bases at J; junction bases unmatched: 11. CDR1 LNHDA and CDR2 SQIVND come from the germline V gene (reference sequence). This CDR3 is 13 amino acids long. CDR3 coding DNA: TGTGCCAACAGTCGGACAGGGGCTCGGGAGCAGTACTTC. Translating it yields CANSRTGAREQYF. Full variable domain (outside the CDR3, taken from reference TRBV19 and TRBJ2-7): DGGITQSPKYLFRKEGQNVTLSCEQNLNHDAMYWYRQDPGQGLRLIYYSQIVNDFQKGDIAEGYSVSREKKESFPLTVTSAQKNPTAFYLCANSRTGAREQYFGPGTRLTVT.

The chain joins TRBV28 to TRBJ1-2; TRBD1 is a possible D gene (6 bases). There are 13 residues in the CDR3. V was shortened by 5 bases and J by 8 bases, with 15 bases between the two germline ends. Germline loops: CDR1 MDHEN, CDR2 SYDVKM. The CDR3: CASSTGGDKGYTF. CDR3 DNA sequence: TGTGCCAGCAGTACCGGGGGGGACAAGGGCTACACCTTC.